The following is a T cell receptor beta chain sequence with its context. The CDR3 has 12 residues. Germline assignment: CDR1 ENHRY and CDR2 SYGVKD. Trimming removed 3 bases from V and 8 bases from J, with 10 bases in between. Which cohort a participant joined came from the clinical history participants gave. Here immunoSEQ multiplex PCR was the method, and the copy in TCRdb shows in-frame clones only, minus some. The repertoire consists of a few hundred thousand clones, with 80% to 85% occurring once and the leading ten covering around 3.6%. This sample stems from a study of blood T cell repertoires in COVID-19.

What was sequenced was PBMCs or T cells enriched from blood (not recorded which). This receptor was obtained from a man aged 45-60 years who had recovered from COVID-19. The chain carries TRBV10-3 and TRBJ1-2, with D unclear. The CDR3 coding sequence is TGTGCCATCAGTGACGCTTCTATGGGCTACACCTTC. Amino acid sequence: CAISDASMGYTF.